These T cell receptor beta chains were read from a single sample in a study of cytomegalovirus exposure and HLA in healthy donors. TCRdb's table, derived via immunoSEQ multiplex PCR, lists solely in-frame clones and lacks some. The table shows 180,000 or so clones, with 70% to 90% occurring only once. The sample consisted of PBMCs. The receptors were gathered from a young man in good health and CMV-seropositive. The conserved cysteine and the conserved F or W are not part of the CDR3 here.

j_call	v_call	cdr3_aa
TRBJ2-5	TRBV6-5	ASSYQASGASTQY
TRBJ1-4	TRBV10-2	ASSSDRVLEKLF
TRBJ1-6	TRBV6-1	ASSEGKGGIRSYNSPLH
TRBJ2-5	TRBV9	ASSVDGTGPETQY
TRBJ1-1	TRBV12-5	ASGGGALSRNTEAF
TRBJ2-5	TRBV27	ASSLRLAGSIQY
TRBJ2-3	TRBV6-1	ASSEPLGGAKDTQY
TRBJ1-2	TRBV5-5	ASSLAQAGGYT
TRBJ1-1	TRBV11-2	ASSLMSRGNTEAF
TRBJ1-1	TRBV19	ASSRDRVGEAF
TRBJ1-3	TRBV20-1	SASGGNTIY
TRBJ2-7	TRBV7-6	ASSLTSGETAGEQY
TRBJ2-5	TRBV15	ATSRTTSGGVETQY
TRBJ2-3	TRBV10-2	ASSGLAGGTDTQY
TRBJ1-6	TRBV19	ASSIDQATGGSPLH
TRBJ1-2	TRBV6-5	ASSPTHRRPVGYT
TRBJ1-5	TRBV6-5	ASSYGTGYQPQH
TRBJ2-7	TRBV7-6	ASSHPGQGIYEQY
TRBJ1-1	TRBV6-5	ASSYSGSNEAF
TRBJ2-7	TRBV10-1	ASSESGSGTKGGYEQY
TRBJ1-6	TRBV11-2	ASSFRDRVSPLH
TRBJ2-5	TRBV6-6	ASRNRSGEETQY
TRBJ1-6	TRBV9	ASSPMTGHSPLH
TRBJ2-3	TRBV18	ASSPGGSPDTQY
TRBJ2-3	TRBV5-1	ASSDPAGGTDTQY
TRBJ2-3	TRBV9	ASSLAGGPFLGTDTQY
TRBJ2-1	TRBV9	ASSVSGTSGEFEF
TRBJ1-3	TRBV10-3	AISRQGAGNTIY
TRBJ1-1	TRBV10-3	AISDGLAGMNTEAF
TRBJ1-5	TRBV5-8	ASSFKITGNQPQH
TRBJ1-1	TRBV27	ASSSGGTPAVTEAF
TRBJ2-1	TRBV27	ASSSTSREQF
TRBJ2-7	TRBV4-2	ASSGLAGGSYEQY
TRBJ1-5	TRBV19	ASSIAAASNQPQH
TRBJ2-7	TRBV19	ASSMPDRGIDEQY
TRBJ1-2	TRBV5-4	ASSLYREDYGYT
TRBJ1-6	TRBV13	ASTPTGGNSPLH
TRBJ2-1	TRBV14	ASSSRLVRNNEQF
TRBJ2-7	TRBV7-9	ASSLDLYEQY
TRBJ2-7	TRBV25-1	ASSPGGVYEQY
TRBJ2-7	TRBV7-2	ASSNRGRTPYEQY
TRBJ1-4	TRBV15	ATSSSRATNEKLF
TRBJ2-7	TRBV9	ASANSGTGSYEQY
TRBJ2-5	TRBV11-2	ASSFQGIQETQY
TRBJ1-3	TRBV21-1	ASSKGVYLRIIRSSGNTIY
TRBJ1-2	TRBV7-9	ASSLEVAGGYT
TRBJ1-4	TRBV19	ASSIQRSVEKLF
TRBJ2-7	TRBV6-1	ASSEWRGREAYEQY
-	TRBV5-1	ASSLAWTGTLGEQY
TRBJ1-6	TRBV21-1	ASSKPGHERSPLH
TRBJ2-3	TRBV28	ASSFQGLADTQY
TRBJ1-3	TRBV30	AWSINSGNTIY
TRBJ1-3	TRBV9	ASSVSRGLSKGNTIY
TRBJ2-3	TRBV20-1	SAREGA
TRBJ1-1	TRBV5-1	ASSPRGRQMNTEAF
TRBJ2-5	TRBV20-1	SASRGSEQY
TRBJ1-4	TRBV4-3	ASSREKGFSNEKLF
TRBJ2-3	TRBV10-1	ASSEGLAGGFDEADTQY
TRBJ2-3	TRBV18	ASSPPYRDSPTDTQY
TRBJ2-7	TRBV28	ASSLAGGTGAYEQY